This entry features one T cell receptor (beta chain) sequence. Its antigen remains unidentified. The data derive from a study of shared clonotypes between healthy human individuals. In the study overall: Three plates each covered CD4 naive and memory; CD8 naive two, CD8 memory one. Study observations and caveats: The study drew on few donors, limiting represented genetic and exposure-history diversity.

With 2 bases clipped from V and 2 bases from J, the junction kept 15 bases outside the gene matches. The CDR3 contains 18 residues. Germline V lookup: CDR1 MNHNS, CDR2 SASEGT. Original processing methods: There were no quality scores in the junction-only immunoSEQ sequences, so filtering differed. The data were produced by immunoSEQ multiplex PCR, yet TCRdb's version contains in-frame clones alone and is incomplete. That table furnishes V, J and clone size, whereas the DNA furnished D and trimming. The sample holds approximately 600,000 clones, 85% to 95% seen once. Naive CD8 cells comprised CD45RO-negative, CCR7-positively selected cells, excluding terminally differentiated effector memory CD45RA+ cells.

The material sequenced was naive CD8+ T cells sorted from blood. This receptor was taken from a woman aged 25 to 45 in good health. J is TRBJ2-7 and V is TRBV6-1; TRBD2 matches 7 bases. The CDR3 protein is CASSERELATVHAYEQYF. CDR3 DNA: TGTGCCAGCAGTGAACGGGAACTAGCGACGGTCCATGCCTACGAGCAGTACTTC.